This TCR beta chain was profiled in a study of T cells in tumors after PD-1 blockade. Study background: No patient had prior checkpoint blockade, systemic immunosuppression, or radiotherapy within 4 weeks. Some patients also took daily vismodegib 150 mg during anti-PD-1 treatment. Study observations and caveats: About 41% of tumor TCR clonotypes were also found in blood.

CDR3 length: 14 amino acids. V lost 1 base and J lost 3, with 9 bases in between. Germline CDR1 reads LNHDA; CDR2 reads SQIVND (reference sequence). Template: tumor biopsy or peripheral blood genomic DNA, roughly 550-6,500 ng per sample. Concerning this clone: What it recognizes is unknown.

TCRdb's copy holds only in-frame clones and misses some; the assay was immunoSEQ multiplex PCR. The sample carries about 59,000 clones, about four fifths recorded once. The chain joins TRBV19 to TRBJ1-1; possibly TRBD1 for D (5 bases). The sequencing here drew on PBMCs, taken before anti-PD-1 treatment. The sequence derives from a human donor with basal cell carcinoma. DNA for the CDR3: TGTGCCAGTAGTATAGGCGGGGCTGACACTGAAGCTTTCTTT. It translates to CASSIGGADTEAFF.